The next 2 T cell receptor beta chains were all read from a single sample in a study of T-cell memory formation after mild COVID-19. TCRdb passed the 5' RACE reads through MiXCR, listing each CDR3 protein once. The sample lists about 260,000 distinct CDR3 sequences; around 8% were seen once. The sequencing input was PBMCs or a T cell subset sorted from them (not recorded which). The source is a man between 18 and 29 years old who had mild COVID-19 (a few samples of this study predate the infection). Cell type and time point are not known.

This chain links TRBV2 with TRBJ2-5; D gene uncertain. Per germline, CDR1 SNHLY and CDR2 FYNNEI. The CDR3 runs 12 residues. The V gene lost 7 bases and the J gene lost 8 bases, with 14 bases spanning the gap. In DNA, the CDR3 is TGTGCCAGCATAGGGCGGTGGAACACCCAGTACTTC. It encodes CASIGRWNTQYF.

This clonotype came up a few times. The chain is built from TRBV2 and TRBJ2-3; 8 bases are shared with TRBD2. CDR3 length equals 15 residues. Germline loops: CDR1 SNHLY, CDR2 FYNNEI. Germline trimming cut 8 bases from V and 3 bases from J; bases unmatched to any gene: 10. The CDR3 bases are TGTGCCAGCGGCGGTAAAGCGGGGGAGACAGATACGCAGTATTTT. This gives the protein CASGGKAGETDTQYF.